Listed here are 26 T cell receptor beta chains from one sample, sequenced in a study of T cell repertoires in cytomegalovirus infection. TCRdb fed the reads into MiXCR, producing one record per CDR3 protein. The sample gives fewer than 550,000 distinct CDR3 sequences, about 11% of which show up once; approximately 10% is in the top ten. Sequenced input: PBMCs. These receptors all stem from a human donor in good health (CMV status not recorded). Some clones in this sample may be carry-over from other donors' samples.

The table lists this clonotype with a few counts. The chain carries TRBV5-1 and TRBJ2-1, with 7 positions matching TRBD2. Unmatched junction bases numbered 9, after V lost 4 bases and J lost 8 bases. The CDR3 totals 14 residues. Germline CDR1 SGHRS, CDR2 YFSETQ. CDR3 nucleotide sequence: TGCGCCAGCAGCCGGGACCCTGGGGGGGATGAGCAGTTCTTC. This codes for CASSRDPGGDEQFF. The entire variable domain, with the rest obtained from reference TRBV5-1 and TRBJ2-1, is as follows: KAGVTQTPRYLIKTRGQQVTLSCSPISGHRSVSWYQQTPGQGLQFLFEYFSETQRNKGNFPGRFSGRQFSNSRSEMNVSTLELGDSALYLCASSRDPGGDEQFFGPGTRLTVL.

The rearrangement uses TRBV15 and TRBJ1-1; D is unclear. Per the germline V gene, CDR1 is LNHNV and CDR2 is YYDKDF (reference sequence). This CDR3 region has 19 residues. V was cut by 0 bases and J by 2 bases, with 22 bases left in between. The DNA of the CDR3 is TGTGCCACCAGCAGAGATCCGTATTATCCGGTCCCTATTAACACTGAAGCTTTCTTT. Protein product: CATSRDPYYPVPINTEAFF. Filled out from reference TRBV15 and TRBJ1-1, the complete variable domain reads DAMVIQNPRYQVTQFGKPVTLSCSQTLNHNVMYWYQQKSSQAPKLLFHYYDKDFNNEADTPDNFQSRRPNTSFCFLDIRSPGLGDTAMYLCATSRDPYYPVPINTEAFFGQGTRLTVV.

This clonotype has at least ten counts. CDR3: CASSSGGYEQYF. Here the CDR3 DNA reads TGTGCCAGCAGTTCGGGGGGCTACGAGCAGTACTTC. The rearrangement uses TRBV12-3 or TRBV12-4 and TRBJ2-7; TRBD2 matches 7 bases. This CDR3 is 12 amino acids long. Trimming took 4 bases from V and 3 from J; bases not matched to a gene: 0.

This clonotype was found a few times. CDR3 coding DNA: TGTGCCAGCAGCCAAATGGCTAGCGGGAGGAATGAGCAGTTCTTC. This gives the protein CASSQMASGRNEQFF. The chain recombines TRBV3-1 with TRBJ2-1; 11 bases match TRBD2. The CDR3 loop spans 15 amino acids. Trimming at V came to 2 bases and at J to 7 bases, leaving 4 bases not matched to a gene. Germline loops: CDR1 LGHDT, CDR2 YNNKEL (reference sequence).

This clonotype was picked up many times. This chain links TRBV7-3 with TRBJ2-7, with 7 bases lining up with TRBD1. V was clipped by 4 bases and J by 0 bases; unmatched bases: 9. The length of the CDR3 is 16 residues. CDR1 is SGHTA, CDR2 FQGTGA, per germline. The CDR3 loop is CASSSLTRTGSYEQYF. CDR3 coding DNA: TGTGCCAGCAGCTCACTGACGCGGACAGGCTCCTACGAGCAGTACTTC. Looking up the rest from reference TRBV7-3 and TRBJ2-7 gives the full variable domain: GAGVSQTPSNKVTEKGKYVELRCDPISGHTALYWYRQSLGQGPEFLIYFQGTGAADDSGLPNDRFFAVRPEGSVSTLKIQRTERGDSAVYLCASSSLTRTGSYEQYFGPGTRLTVT.

In its sample, this clonotype was seen many times. The CDR3 loop is CSARPSSGVNEQFF. Written as DNA, the CDR3 is TGCAGTGCTAGGCCATCTAGCGGGGTAAATGAGCAGTTCTTC. The genes are TRBV20-1 and TRBJ2-1; 9 positions match TRBD2. The V gene's germline CDR1 is DFQATT and CDR2 SNEGSKA (reference sequence). The V and J ends lost 3 bases and 7 bases, in that order; junction bases with no gene match: 7. CDR3 length: 14 residues.

In its sample, this clonotype was seen many times. This CDR3 reads CASGSPGLADSTDTQYF. CDR3 nucleotides: TGTGCTAGTGGTTCCCCTGGACTAGCGGATAGCACAGATACGCAGTATTTT. This chain uses TRBV12-5 with TRBJ2-3; 10 nucleotides line up with TRBD2. The J segment lost 0 bases and the V segment lost 4 bases, leaving 7 bases of the junction unmatched. Germline V gives CDR1 LGHNT, CDR2 FRNRAP. The CDR3 has 17 amino acids.

V gene TRBV5-6 combines with J gene TRBJ1-5, with unresolved D. This CDR3 comprises 15 residues. CDR1 SGHDT and CDR2 YYEEEE come from the germline V gene. V lost 0 bases to trimming and J lost 5 bases, with 12 bases between them. CDR3 nucleotides: TGTGCCAGCAGCTTGGGAAGGGCAGGAGATCAGCCCCAGCATTTT. This encodes CASSLGRAGDQPQHF.

The sample holds many counts of this clonotype. V and J are TRBV19 and TRBJ1-5, with TRBD1 identical over 7 bases. This CDR3 contains 17 residues. CDR1 and CDR2 from the germline V gene are LNHDA and SQIVND (reference sequence). V was pared by 4 bases and J by 4 bases, with 13 bases of the junction left unmatched. CDR3 bases: TGTGCCAGTAGTACTAAGGGGCCCGCCAGGGGGAATCAGCCCCAGCATTTT. The encoded protein is CASSTKGPARGNQPQHF.

This clonotype was observed at least ten times. V gene TRBV24-1 combines with J gene TRBJ2-3, with D uncertain. This CDR3 region has 15 residues. V lost 0 bases and J lost 2, with 8 bases in between. Germline V CDR1 and CDR2: KGHDR, SFDVKD. CDR3 DNA sequence: TGTGCCACCAGTGATTTGGGTAAGGACACAGATACGCAGTATTTT. Amino acid sequence: CATSDLGKDTDTQYF.

The sample holds many counts of this clonotype. The rearrangement joins TRBV12-3 or TRBV12-4 to TRBJ1-2, with D unresolved. CDR3 length: 11 residues. Trimming cost V 5 bases and J 8 bases, with 9 bases left between them. CDR3 residues: CASSLGQGYTF. CDR3 DNA: TGTGCCAGCAGTCTTGGGCAGGGCTACACCTTC.

In its sample, this clonotype was seen a few times. The rearrangement uses TRBV19 and TRBJ1-5; D is unclear. The length of the CDR3 is 13 residues. Germline V CDR1 and CDR2: LNHDA, SQIVND (reference sequence). Deletions cut 2 bases from V and 1 base from J, with 3 bases between. For the CDR3, the DNA is TGTGCCAGTAGTATAACAAGCAATCAGCCCCAGCATTTT. This encodes CASSITSNQPQHF.

This clonotype was recorded a few times. The chain has TRBV6-6 and TRBJ2-7, with TRBD1 matching over 7 bases. Germline assignment: CDR1 MNHNY and CDR2 SVGAGI (reference sequence). V lost 0 bases, J lost 3 bases, and 5 bases stayed unmatched. The CDR3 length is 15 residues. The CDR3 sequence: CASSYSKDRNYEQYF. CDR3 coding DNA: TGTGCCAGCAGTTACTCTAAGGACAGGAACTACGAGCAGTACTTC.

This clonotype was picked up a small number of times. The chain joins TRBV2 to TRBJ2-1, with unresolved D. Trimming removed 4 bases from V and 1 base from J, with 5 bases in between. Germline V gives CDR1 SNHLY, CDR2 FYNNEI. The CDR3 length is 13 residues. The CDR3 here is CASSVWSYNEQFF. The CDR3, as DNA: TGTGCCAGCAGTGTGTGGTCCTACAATGAGCAGTTCTTC.

The J gene is TRBJ2-6, the V gene TRBV20-1; D possibly matches TRBD1 or TRBD2 (6 bases each). The CDR3 spans 17 residues. Trimming removed 2 bases at V and 5 bases at J, with 19 bases between. Germline values: CDR1 DFQATT, CDR2 SNEGSKA (reference sequence). CDR3 protein: CSARTGGGETWANVLTF. The CDR3 DNA reads as TGCAGTGCTAGAACCGGGGGCGGTGAGACTTGGGCCAACGTCCTGACTTTC.

V and J are TRBV20-1 and TRBJ1-2; 9 bases map to TRBD1. CDR3 length: 12 amino acids. The germline CDR1 and CDR2 sequences are DFQATT and SNEGSKA (reference sequence). V lost 7 bases, J lost 6 bases, and 6 bases stayed unmatched. The CDR3 sequence: CSGTGDDDGYTF. The CDR3, as DNA: TGCAGTGGGACAGGGGATGATGATGGCTACACCTTC.

The rearrangement joins TRBV13 to TRBJ2-5, with 8 bases lining up with TRBD1. CDR1 and CDR2 (germline): PRHDT, FYEKMQ (reference sequence). The V and J ends lost 5 bases and 1 base, in that order; junction bases with no gene match: 6. The CDR3 contains 15 residues. The CDR3 region is CASSQWGQAQETQYF. The CDR3 DNA follows: TGTGCCAGCAGCCAATGGGGACAGGCCCAAGAGACCCAGTACTTC.

This clonotype has only a few counts. This sequence joins TRBV12-3 or TRBV12-4 and TRBJ2-1; D may correspond to TRBD1 or TRBD2 (5 bases each). The CDR3 sequence is 14 residues long. V was clipped by 5 bases and J by 7 bases, with 15 bases between them. For the CDR3, the DNA is TGTGCCAGCAGTCCTGGGACGTCAGATAATGAGCAGTTCTTC. Residues: CASSPGTSDNEQFF.

This clonotype was counted only a few times. J is TRBJ1-4 and V is TRBV3-1, with 7 bases lining up with TRBD1. Trimming at V came to 0 bases and at J to 5 bases, leaving 9 bases not matched to a gene. The germline gives CDR1 LGHDT, CDR2 YNNKEL (reference sequence). The CDR3 is 17 residues long. Written as DNA, the CDR3 is TGTGCCAGCAGCCAAGATCCGTTGACAGGGATAAATGAAAAACTGTTTTTT. As protein: CASSQDPLTGINEKLFF.

Details on this clonotype: A read error is possible here, since a much larger clone lies one base away. The chain has TRBV20-1 and TRBJ1-1, with D unclear. CDR1 and CDR2 from the germline V gene are DFQATT and SNEGSKA (reference sequence). The CDR3 is made up of 13 amino acids. CDR3 amino acids: CSAREIGQTGAFF. CDR3 DNA: TGCAGTGCTAGAGAAATAGGCCAAACTGGAGCTTTCTTT.

The chain is built from TRBV19 and TRBJ2-7; maybe TRBD2 (7 bases). Trimming pared 10 bases from V and 1 base from J, leaving 29 bases between. The CDR3 spans 18 residues. CDR1 and CDR2 (germline): LNHDA, SQIVND (reference sequence). Here the CDR3 reads CATLPGAVGGPKSYEQYF. In nucleotides, the CDR3 is TGTGCCACCCTACCGGGGGCTGTGGGAGGGCCAAAGTCCTACGAGCAGTACTTC.

The sample holds many counts of this clonotype. The genes are TRBV7-2 and TRBJ1-1, with 11 nucleotides matching TRBD1. This CDR3 region has 15 residues. V trimming: 5 bases; J trimming: 5 bases; junction bases outside the gene matches: 7. CDR1 SGHTA and CDR2 FQGNSA come from the germline V gene. DNA for the CDR3: TGTGCCAGCAGCCGTCCCGGGACAGGGGGGACTGAAGCTTTCTTT. It yields the protein CASSRPGTGGTEAFF.

This clonotype was detected many times. The genes are TRBV4-2 and TRBJ2-1; D gene uncertain. Germline V CDR1 and CDR2: LGHNA, YNFKEQ. Trimming stripped 3 bases from V and 2 bases from J, with 17 bases between. CDR3 length: 17 residues. In DNA, the CDR3 is TGTGCCAGCAGCCAGGAATTGAGGCAGGAGCCCTACAATGAGCAGTTCTTC. Translating it yields CASSQELRQEPYNEQFF.

The V gene is TRBV20-1, the J gene TRBJ2-1; D is uncertain. V lost 0 bases to trimming and J lost 5 bases, with 11 bases between them. The length of the CDR3 is 14 residues. Germline CDR1 is DFQATT and CDR2 is SNEGSKA (reference sequence). The CDR3 is CSARDPSWDNEQFF. CDR3 DNA: TGCAGTGCTAGAGATCCTTCTTGGGACAATGAGCAGTTCTTC.

The chain is built from TRBV5-4 and TRBJ1-1, with unresolved D. V was cut by 0 bases and J by 4 bases, with 10 bases left in between. Germline V gene sequence: CDR1 SGHNT, CDR2 YYREEE (reference sequence). CDR3 length equals 14 residues. CDR3 sequence: CASSLAGQITEAFF. Written as DNA, the CDR3 is TGTGCCAGCAGCTTGGCCGGGCAGATCACTGAAGCTTTCTTT.

The chain has TRBV29-1 and TRBJ1-2; no clear D gene. Trimming removed 5 bases at V and 4 bases at J, with 14 bases between. CDR1 and CDR2 (germline): SQVTM, ANQGSEA. The CDR3 spans 13 residues. CDR3 DNA sequence: TGCAGCGTTATAGGGATCGCCCTCTATGGCTACACCTTC. Encoded protein: CSVIGIALYGYTF.